This T cell receptor beta chain emerged from a study of blood T cell repertoires in COVID-19. Original handling: Reference gene primer amplification gave estimated nucleated cell counts. Profiled with immunoSEQ multiplex PCR; TCRdb holds only in-frame clones, not every one. V and J calls and clone size are those listed in that table; D and trimming were worked out from the DNA. The sample lists about 110,000 clones, 88% seen once, with roughly 2.5% in the top ten. The material sequenced was peripheral blood. The clonotype comes from a human donor in a cohort sampled during active COVID-19.

The DNA of the CDR3 is TGTGCCAGCAGTTACGAGAGACAGGGGTATGAAAAACTGTTTTTT. It is translated as CASSYERQGYEKLFF. This chain connects TRBV6-5 to TRBJ1-4; TRBD1 matches 8 bases. CDR1 MNHEY and CDR2 SVGAGI come from the germline V gene. CDR3 length: 15 residues. J was trimmed by 6 bases and V by 2 bases; bases with no gene match: 5.